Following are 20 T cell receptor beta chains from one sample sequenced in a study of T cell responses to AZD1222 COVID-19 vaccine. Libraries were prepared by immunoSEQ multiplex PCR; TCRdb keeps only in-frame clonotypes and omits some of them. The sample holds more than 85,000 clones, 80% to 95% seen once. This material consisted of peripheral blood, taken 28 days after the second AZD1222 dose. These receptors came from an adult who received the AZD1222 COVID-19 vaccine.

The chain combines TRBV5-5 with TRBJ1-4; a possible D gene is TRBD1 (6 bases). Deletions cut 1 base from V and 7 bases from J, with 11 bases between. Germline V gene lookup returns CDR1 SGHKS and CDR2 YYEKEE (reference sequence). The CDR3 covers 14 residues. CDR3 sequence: CASSLFQGSEKLFF. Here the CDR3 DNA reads TGTGCCAGCAGCTTGTTCCAGGGGAGTGAAAAACTGTTTTTT.

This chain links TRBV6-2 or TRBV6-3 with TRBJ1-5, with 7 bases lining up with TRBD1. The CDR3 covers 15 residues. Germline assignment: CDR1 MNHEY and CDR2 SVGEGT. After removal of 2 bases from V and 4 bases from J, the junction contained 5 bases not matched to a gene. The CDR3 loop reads CASSYSYRGNQPQHF. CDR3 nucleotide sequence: TGTGCCAGCAGTTACAGCTACAGGGGTAATCAGCCCCAGCATTTT.

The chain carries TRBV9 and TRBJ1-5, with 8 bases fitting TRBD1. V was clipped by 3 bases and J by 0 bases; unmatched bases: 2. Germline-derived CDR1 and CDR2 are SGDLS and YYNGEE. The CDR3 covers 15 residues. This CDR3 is CASSATGVSNQPQHF. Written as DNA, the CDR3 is TGTGCCAGCAGCGCGACAGGGGTTAGCAATCAGCCCCAGCATTTT.

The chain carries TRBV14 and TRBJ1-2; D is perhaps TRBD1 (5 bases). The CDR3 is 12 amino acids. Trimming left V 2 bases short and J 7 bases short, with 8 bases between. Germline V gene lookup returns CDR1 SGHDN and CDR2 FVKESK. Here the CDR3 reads CASSQLGAGYTF. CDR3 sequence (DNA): TGTGCCAGCAGCCAACTCGGGGCTGGCTACACCTTC.

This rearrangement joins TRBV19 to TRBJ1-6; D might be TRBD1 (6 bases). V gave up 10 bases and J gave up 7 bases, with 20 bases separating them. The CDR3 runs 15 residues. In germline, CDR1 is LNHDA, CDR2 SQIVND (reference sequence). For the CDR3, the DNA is TGTGCCACTCGCCTGCGGGGGGCTGGGAATTCACCCCTCCACTTT. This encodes CATRLRGAGNSPLHF. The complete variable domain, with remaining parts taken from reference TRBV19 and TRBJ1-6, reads DGGITQSPKYLFRKEGQNVTLSCEQNLNHDAMYWYRQDPGQGLRLIYYSQIVNDFQKGDIAEGYSVSREKKESFPLTVTSAQKNPTAFYLCATRLRGAGNSPLHFGNGTRLTVT.

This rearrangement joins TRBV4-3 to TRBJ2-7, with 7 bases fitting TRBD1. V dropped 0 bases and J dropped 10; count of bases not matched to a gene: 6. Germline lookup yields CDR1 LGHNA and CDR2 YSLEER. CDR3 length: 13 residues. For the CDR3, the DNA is TGCGCCAGCAGCCAAGACCGACAGGGATATCAGTACTTC. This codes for CASSQDRQGYQYF.

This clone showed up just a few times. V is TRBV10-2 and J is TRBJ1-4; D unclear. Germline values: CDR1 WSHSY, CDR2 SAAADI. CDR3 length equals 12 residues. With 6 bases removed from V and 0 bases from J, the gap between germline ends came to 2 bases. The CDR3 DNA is TGCGCCAGCAGATCAACTAATGAAAAACTGTTTTTT. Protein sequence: CASRSTNEKLFF.

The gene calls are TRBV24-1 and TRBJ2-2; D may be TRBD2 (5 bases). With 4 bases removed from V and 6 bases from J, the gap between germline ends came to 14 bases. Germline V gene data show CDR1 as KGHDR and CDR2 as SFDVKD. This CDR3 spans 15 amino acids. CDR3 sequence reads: CATSDRGWASGELFF. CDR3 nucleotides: TGTGCCACCAGTGACCGAGGGTGGGCGTCCGGGGAGCTGTTTTTT.

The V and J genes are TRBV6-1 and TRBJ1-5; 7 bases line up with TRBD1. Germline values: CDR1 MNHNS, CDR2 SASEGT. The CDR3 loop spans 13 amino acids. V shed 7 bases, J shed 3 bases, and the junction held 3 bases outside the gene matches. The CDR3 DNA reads TGTGCCAGCACAACAGGGGCCAATCAGCCCCAGCATTTT. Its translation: CASTTGANQPQHF.

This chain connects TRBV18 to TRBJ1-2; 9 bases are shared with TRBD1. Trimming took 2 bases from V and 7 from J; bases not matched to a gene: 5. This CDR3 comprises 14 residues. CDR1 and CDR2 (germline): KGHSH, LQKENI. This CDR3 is CASSPAGTGSGYTF. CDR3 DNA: TGTGCCAGCTCACCAGCCGGGACAGGGTCTGGCTACACCTTC.

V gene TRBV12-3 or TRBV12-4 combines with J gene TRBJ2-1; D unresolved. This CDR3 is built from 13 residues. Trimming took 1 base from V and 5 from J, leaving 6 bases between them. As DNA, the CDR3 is TGTGCCAGCAGTTTAGGTCAGAACAATGAGCAGTTCTTC. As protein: CASSLGQNNEQFF.

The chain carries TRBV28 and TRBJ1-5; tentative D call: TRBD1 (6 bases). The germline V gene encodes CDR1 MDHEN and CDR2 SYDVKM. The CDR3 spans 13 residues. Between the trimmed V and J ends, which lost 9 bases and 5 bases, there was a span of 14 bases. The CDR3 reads CASIKQGHQPQHF. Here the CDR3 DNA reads TGTGCCAGTATTAAACAGGGCCATCAGCCCCAGCATTTT.

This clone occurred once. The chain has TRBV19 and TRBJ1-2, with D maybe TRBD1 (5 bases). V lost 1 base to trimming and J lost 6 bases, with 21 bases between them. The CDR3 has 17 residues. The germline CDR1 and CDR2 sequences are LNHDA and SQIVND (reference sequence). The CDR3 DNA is TGTGCCAGTAGTATAGGAGGGACCTCGTTCTTTTTTGATGGCTACACCTTC. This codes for CASSIGGTSFFFDGYTF.

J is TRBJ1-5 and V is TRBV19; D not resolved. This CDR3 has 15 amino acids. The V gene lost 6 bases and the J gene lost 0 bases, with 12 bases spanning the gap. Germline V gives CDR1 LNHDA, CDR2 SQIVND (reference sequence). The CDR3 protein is CASSWGGNSNQPQHF. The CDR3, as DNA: TGTGCCAGTAGCTGGGGAGGAAATAGCAATCAGCCCCAGCATTTT.

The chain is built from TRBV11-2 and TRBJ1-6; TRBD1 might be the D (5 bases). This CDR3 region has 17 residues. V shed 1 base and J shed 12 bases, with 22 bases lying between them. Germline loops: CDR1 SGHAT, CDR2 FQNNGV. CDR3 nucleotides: TGTGCCAGCAGCTTAGGTCCCCCGACAGACCCAGAATTACCCCTCCACTTT. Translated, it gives CASSLGPPTDPELPLHF.

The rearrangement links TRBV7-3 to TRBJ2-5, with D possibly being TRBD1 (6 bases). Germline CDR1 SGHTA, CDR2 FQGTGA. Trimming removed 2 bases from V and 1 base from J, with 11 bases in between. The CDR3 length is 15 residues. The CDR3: CASSLSQGSQETQYF. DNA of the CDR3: TGTGCCAGCAGCTTATCCCAGGGGAGCCAAGAGACCCAGTACTTC.

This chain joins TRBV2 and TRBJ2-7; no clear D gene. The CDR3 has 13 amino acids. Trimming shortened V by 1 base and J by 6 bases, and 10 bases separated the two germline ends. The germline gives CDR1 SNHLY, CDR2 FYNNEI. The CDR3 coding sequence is TGTGCCAGCAGTGAAGATCAGAGTCCCGAGCAGTACTTC. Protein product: CASSEDQSPEQYF.

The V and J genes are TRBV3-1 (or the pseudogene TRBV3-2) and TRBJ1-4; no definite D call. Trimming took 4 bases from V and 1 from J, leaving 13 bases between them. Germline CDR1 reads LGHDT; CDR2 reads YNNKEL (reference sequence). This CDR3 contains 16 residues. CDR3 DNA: TGTGCCAGCAGCCCCATCTCGTTTGGAACTAATGAAAAACTGTTTTTT. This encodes CASSPISFGTNEKLFF.

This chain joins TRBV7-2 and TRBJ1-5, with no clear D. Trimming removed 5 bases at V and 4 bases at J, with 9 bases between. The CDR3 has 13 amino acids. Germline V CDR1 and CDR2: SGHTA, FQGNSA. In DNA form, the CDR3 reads TGTGCCAGCAGCCCCGGCGGGAATCAGCCCCAGCATTTT. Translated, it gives CASSPGGNQPQHF.

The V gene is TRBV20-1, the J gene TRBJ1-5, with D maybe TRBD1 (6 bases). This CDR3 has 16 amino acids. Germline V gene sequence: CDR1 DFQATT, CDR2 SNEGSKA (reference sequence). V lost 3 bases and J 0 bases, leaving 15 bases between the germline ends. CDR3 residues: CSASRTTGYSNQPQHF. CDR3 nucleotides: TGCAGTGCTAGTCGCACCACAGGGTATAGCAATCAGCCCCAGCATTTT.